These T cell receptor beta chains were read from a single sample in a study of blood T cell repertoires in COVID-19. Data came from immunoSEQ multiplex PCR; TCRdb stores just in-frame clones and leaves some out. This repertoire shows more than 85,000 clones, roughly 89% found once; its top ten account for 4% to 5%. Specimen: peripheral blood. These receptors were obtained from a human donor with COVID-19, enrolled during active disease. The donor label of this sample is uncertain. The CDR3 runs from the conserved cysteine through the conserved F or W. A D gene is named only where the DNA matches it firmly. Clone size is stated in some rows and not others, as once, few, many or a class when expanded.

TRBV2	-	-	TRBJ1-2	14	CASSALPQGSHYTF	TGTGCCAGCAGTGCCCTTCCTCAGGGGAGTCACTACACCTTC
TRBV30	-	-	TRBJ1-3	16	CAWSPPQARSGNTIYF	TGTGCCTGGAGCCCTCCTCAGGCTCGCTCTGGAAACACCATATATTTT
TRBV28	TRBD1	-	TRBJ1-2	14	CASSFRDRYYGYTF	TGTGCCAGCAGTTTCCGGGACAGGTACTATGGCTACACCTTC
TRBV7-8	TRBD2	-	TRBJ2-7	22	CASSLREHTGQFSGRAAYEQYF	TGTGCCAGCAGCCTCCGGGAACACACAGGGCAATTTAGCGGGAGGGCGGCCTACGAGCAGTACTTC
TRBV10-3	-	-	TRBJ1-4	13	CAISTGGSEKLFF	TGTGCCATCAGCACCGGGGGGAGTGAAAAACTGTTTTTT
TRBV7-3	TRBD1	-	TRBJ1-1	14	CASSWTGKNTEAFF	TGTGCCAGCAGTTGGACAGGGAAGAACACTGAAGCTTTCTTT
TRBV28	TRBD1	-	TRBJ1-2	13	CASSPGTDYGYTF	TGTGCCAGCAGCCCGGGGACAGACTATGGCTACACCTTC
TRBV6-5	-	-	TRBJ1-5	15	CASRPDSWSNQPQHF	TGTGCCAGCAGACCGGACAGCTGGAGCAATCAGCCCCAGCATTTT
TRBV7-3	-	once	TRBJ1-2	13	CASSEQGGYGYTF	TGTGCCAGCAGCGAACAGGGCGGCTATGGCTACACCTTC
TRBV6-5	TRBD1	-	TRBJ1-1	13	CASRPSGGVEAFF	TGTGCCAGCAGACCCTCAGGGGGCGTCGAAGCTTTCTTT
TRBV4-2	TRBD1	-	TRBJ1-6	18	CASSQEAQRTGYNSPLHF	TGTGCCAGCAGCCAAGAGGCTCAACGGACAGGATATAATTCACCCCTCCACTTT
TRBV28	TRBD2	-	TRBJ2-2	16	CASSFTSGVNTGELFF	TGTGCCAGCAGTTTCACTAGCGGGGTGAACACCGGGGAGCTGTTTTTT
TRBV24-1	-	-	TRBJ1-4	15	CATSDRTVKEEKLFF	TGTGCCACCAGTGACCGGACTGTTAAGGAGGAAAAACTGTTTTTT
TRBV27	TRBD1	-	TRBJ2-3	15	CASSSSDRGTDTQYF	TGTGCCAGCAGTTCCAGTGACAGGGGCACAGATACGCAGTATTTT
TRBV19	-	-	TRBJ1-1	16	CASSIDLRPGGTEAFF	TGTGCCAGTAGTATAGATCTCCGGCCTGGCGGCACTGAAGCTTTCTTT
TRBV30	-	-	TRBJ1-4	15	CAWSVRGAAKEKLFF	TGTGCCTGGAGTGTGCGGGGGGCTGCGAAAGAAAAACTGTTTTTT
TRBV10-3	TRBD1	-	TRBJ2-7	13	CASGTGPEGEQYF	TGTGCCAGCGGGACAGGCCCCGAGGGGGAGCAGTACTTC
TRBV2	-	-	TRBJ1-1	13	CASSEMPGTEAFF	TGTGCCAGCAGTGAGATGCCCGGGACTGAAGCTTTCTTT
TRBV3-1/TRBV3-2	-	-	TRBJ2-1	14	CASSQDPGEDEQFF	TGTGCCAGCAGCCAAGATCCAGGGGAAGACGAGCAGTTCTTC
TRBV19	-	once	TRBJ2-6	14	CASSIRSGANVLTF	TGTGCCAGTAGTATCCGGTCTGGGGCCAACGTCCTGACTTTC
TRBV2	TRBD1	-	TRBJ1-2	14	CASSGQGGPYGYTF	TGTGCCAGCAGCGGACAGGGAGGTCCCTATGGCTACACCTTC
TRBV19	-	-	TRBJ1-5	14	CASREDRSNQPQHF	TGTGCCAGCAGAGAGGACAGAAGCAATCAGCCCCAGCATTTT
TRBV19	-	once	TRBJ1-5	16	CASSPLGQSSNQPQHF	TGTGCCAGTAGTCCTCTGGGGCAGAGTAGCAATCAGCCCCAGCATTTT
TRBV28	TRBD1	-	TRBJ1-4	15	CASSTTGVANEKLFF	TGTGCCAGCAGCACGACAGGGGTGGCGAATGAAAAACTGTTTTTT
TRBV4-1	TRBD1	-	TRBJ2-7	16	CASSHRTGGSSYEQYF	TGCGCCAGCAGCCACCGGACAGGGGGTAGCTCCTACGAGCAGTACTTC
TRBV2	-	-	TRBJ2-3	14	CASSDYWSSDTQYF	TGTGCCAGCAGCGACTACTGGTCTTCAGATACGCAGTATTTT
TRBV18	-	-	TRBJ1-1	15	CASSPPGGKNTEAFF	TGTGCCAGCTCACCCCCCGGCGGGAAGAACACTGAAGCTTTCTTT
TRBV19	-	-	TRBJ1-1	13	CASSPWRGLVTFF	TGTGCCAGTAGCCCATGGAGGGGCCTAGTAACTTTCTTT
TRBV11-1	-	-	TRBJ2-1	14	CASSPIADYNEQFF	TGTGCCAGCAGCCCAATAGCGGATTACAATGAGCAGTTCTTC
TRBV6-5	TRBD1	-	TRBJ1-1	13	CASRHTGVGEAFF	TGTGCCAGCAGGCATACAGGGGTGGGTGAAGCTTTCTTT
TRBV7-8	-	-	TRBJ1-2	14	CASSSYGGSYGYTF	TGTGCCAGCAGCTCCTATGGGGGGTCCTATGGCTACACCTTC
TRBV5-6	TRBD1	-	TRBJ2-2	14	CASSFRTGLGELFF	TGTGCCAGCAGCTTTCGGACAGGCTTGGGGGAGCTGTTTTTT
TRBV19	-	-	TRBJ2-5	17	CASSPISGEHTQETQYF	TGTGCCAGTAGCCCTATTTCCGGGGAGCATACCCAAGAGACCCAGTACTTC
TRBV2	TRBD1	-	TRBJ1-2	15	CASSPGTAINYGYTF	TGTGCCAGCAGTCCCGGGACAGCTATTAACTATGGCTACACCTTC
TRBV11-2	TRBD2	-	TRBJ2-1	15	CASSGTSGGSYEQFF	TGTGCCAGCAGCGGTACTAGCGGGGGGTCCTATGAGCAGTTCTTC